This TCR beta chain originates from a study of blood T cell repertoires in COVID-19 (dated by TCRdb to the early 2020s). At the level of the whole study: Samples from collaborators originated in the United States, Italy and Spain and spanned both the acute and convalescent phases of COVID-19. Sample metadata almost always included a de-identified subject ID, COVID-19 status, age in years and sex. Subjects who had been exposed to COVID-19, were actively infected with it, or had recovered from it provided the deeply sampled blood TCRbeta repertoires that made up the dataset. Where available, HLA class I and class II types were obtained from metadata supplied by the sample provider rather than from assay-based typing. A freely available public database, intended as a resource for researchers studying the immune response to SARS-CoV-2, is where the repertoires were released. The prospective study material was composed of cDNA or gDNA derived from T cells, B-cell-depleted T cells, or PBMCs. Samples came from the ongoing ImmuneRACE study (first 160 participants) plus 1,254 subjects from 6 global collaborators.

In the prospective study, participants were roughly 18 to 100 years old, resided in approximately 25 geographic areas of the United States, and were enrolled through a virtual design. In the prospective study, participants were assigned to cohorts based on the clinical history participants reported in a screening survey and a study questionnaire. In the prospective study, whole blood, serum and a nasopharyngeal or oropharyngeal swab were collected from each participant by mobile phlebotomists. Participants in the prospective study had the option to provide additional blood draws and questionnaires over an approximately 2-month period. Before DNA extraction, blood samples from the prospective study were shipped at room temperature or frozen. The immunoSEQ Assay, a bias-controlled multiplex PCR, was used to amplify TCRbeta CDR3 regions from genomic DNA. Under the source paper's analysis protocol: The number of nucleated cells in each sample was estimated by amplification of reference gene primers within the assay. To quantify the absolute abundance of each unique TCRbeta CDR3 rearrangement, sequence reads were collapsed and filtered. For each sample, productive Simpson clonality was calculated as the square root of Simpson's diversity index over productive rearrangements. Sourced from immuneACCESS, this table was stored by TCRdb with only in-frame sequences that have V and J called. A share of the clones is absent; for the studies checked, an unresolved V gene accounts for under half, and the remainder has no known explanation. V and J calls and clone size are given by that table; D and trimming were obtained from the DNA. Across this sample there are about 220,000 clones, with about 80% seen only once. Of the sample, under 1.5% falls within the top ten clones.

CDR1 and CDR2 (SGHRS, YFSETQ) derive from the germline V gene. V gives up 0 bases and J gives up 4 bases, and the segment between their germline ends measures 10 bases. The CDR3 measures 14 amino acids from cysteine to phenylalanine. The entry retains the CDR3 DNA only, 42 bases that are in frame from base 1. Overall study outcomes, separate from this receptor: How much clinical and demographic metadata was included differed by source and by participant, and the metadata was provided uncurated.

This clone was seen just once. What antigen it recognizes has not been identified. No much larger clonotype is one base removed from it; base qualities were not supplied. The rearrangement joined TRBV5-1 to TRBJ1-2; a weak D assignment points to TRBD1 (6 bases agree). The receptor was isolated from a woman aged 40 to 50 with acute COVID-19. The sample taken for sequencing was PBMCs or T cells enriched from blood (not recorded which). In nucleotide form, the sequence is TGCGCCAGCAGCTTGGATCAGGGGAGCTATGGCTACACCTTC. It specifies CASSLDQGSYGYTF.